This TCR beta chain emerged from a study of CD8 T cells in ankylosing spondylitis. TCRdb ran MiXCR on the 5' RACE reads and lists one entry per CDR3 protein. The sample has under 150,000 distinct CDR3 sequences, 11% seen once. Trimming took 3 bases from V and 1 from J; bases not matched to a gene: 5. CDR3 size: 17 residues. Looked up from germline, CDR1 is SGHRS and CDR2 is YFSETQ. This clonotype was found many times. The rearrangement uses TRBV5-1 and TRBJ2-1; TRBD2 matches at 12 bases. Specimen: blood, either unsorted or a sorted T cell fraction (not recorded which). The sequence derives from a female donor with ankylosing spondylitis or in good health (not recorded which). The CDR3 region is CASSSRLAGVSYNEQFF. DNA of the CDR3: TGCGCCAGCAGCTCTAGACTAGCGGGAGTTTCCTACAATGAGCAGTTCTTC.